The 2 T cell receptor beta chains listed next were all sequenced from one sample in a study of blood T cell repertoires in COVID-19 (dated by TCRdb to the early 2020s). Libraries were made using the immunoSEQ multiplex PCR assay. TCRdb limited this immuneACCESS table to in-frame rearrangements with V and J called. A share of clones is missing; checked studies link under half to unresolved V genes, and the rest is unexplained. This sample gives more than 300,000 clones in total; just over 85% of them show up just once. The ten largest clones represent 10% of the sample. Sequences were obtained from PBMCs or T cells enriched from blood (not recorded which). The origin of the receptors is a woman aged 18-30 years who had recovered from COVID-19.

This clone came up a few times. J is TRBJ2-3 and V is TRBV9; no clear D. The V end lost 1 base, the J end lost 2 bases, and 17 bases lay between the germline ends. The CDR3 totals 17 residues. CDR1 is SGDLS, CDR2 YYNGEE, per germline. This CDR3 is CASSVSVSNKNTDTQYF. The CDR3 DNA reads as TGTGCCAGCAGCGTAAGTGTCTCCAACAAAAACACAGATACGCAGTATTTT.

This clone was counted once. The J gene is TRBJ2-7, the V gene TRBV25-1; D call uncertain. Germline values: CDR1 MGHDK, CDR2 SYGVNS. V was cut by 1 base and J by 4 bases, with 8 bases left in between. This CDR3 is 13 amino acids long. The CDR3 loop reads CASSEWNSYEQYF. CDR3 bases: TGTGCCAGCAGTGAATGGAACAGTTACGAGCAGTACTTC.